This TCR beta chain derives from a study of immune heterogeneity within non-small cell lung tumors. V gave up 2 bases and J gave up 7 bases; unmatched junction bases: 8. Germline V gene data show CDR1 as SGDLS and CDR2 as YYNGEE. This CDR3 region has 16 residues. For the TCR beta CDR3, multiplex PCR with 32 V and 13 J primers performed the amplification. TCRdb independently ran MiXCR on the multiplex PCR reads; one entry per CDR3 protein. The data contain over 12,000 distinct CDR3 sequences, roughly 30% of them singletons. At least ten counts were recorded for this clonotype. Each sample used approximately 550 ng of genomic DNA from bulk tumor tissue. Each primary tumor yielded several biopsies, collected far apart from one another at surgery. Samples came from untreated patients having curative surgery for newly diagnosed non-small cell lung cancer.

The specimen sequenced was lung tumor tissue. This receptor was identified in a middle-aged man with non-small cell lung cancer. The gene calls are TRBV9 and TRBJ1-6; 8 bases match TRBD1. Written as DNA, the CDR3 is TGTGCCAGCAGCGTGGCCGGGACAGGTCTAAATTCACCCCTCCACTTT. This sequence encodes CASSVAGTGLNSPLHF.